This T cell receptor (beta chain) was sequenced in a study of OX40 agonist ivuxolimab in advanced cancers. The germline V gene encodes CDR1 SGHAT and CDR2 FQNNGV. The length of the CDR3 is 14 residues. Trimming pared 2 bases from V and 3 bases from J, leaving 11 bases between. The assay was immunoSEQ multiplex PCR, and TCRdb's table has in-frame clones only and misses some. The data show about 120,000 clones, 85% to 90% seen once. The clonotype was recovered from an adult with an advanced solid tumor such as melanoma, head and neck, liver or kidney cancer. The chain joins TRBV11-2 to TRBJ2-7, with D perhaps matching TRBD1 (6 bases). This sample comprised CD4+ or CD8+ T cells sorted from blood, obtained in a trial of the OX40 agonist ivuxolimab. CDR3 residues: CASSLLGQNYEQYF. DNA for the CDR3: TGTGCCAGCAGCTTATTAGGACAGAACTACGAGCAGTACTTC.